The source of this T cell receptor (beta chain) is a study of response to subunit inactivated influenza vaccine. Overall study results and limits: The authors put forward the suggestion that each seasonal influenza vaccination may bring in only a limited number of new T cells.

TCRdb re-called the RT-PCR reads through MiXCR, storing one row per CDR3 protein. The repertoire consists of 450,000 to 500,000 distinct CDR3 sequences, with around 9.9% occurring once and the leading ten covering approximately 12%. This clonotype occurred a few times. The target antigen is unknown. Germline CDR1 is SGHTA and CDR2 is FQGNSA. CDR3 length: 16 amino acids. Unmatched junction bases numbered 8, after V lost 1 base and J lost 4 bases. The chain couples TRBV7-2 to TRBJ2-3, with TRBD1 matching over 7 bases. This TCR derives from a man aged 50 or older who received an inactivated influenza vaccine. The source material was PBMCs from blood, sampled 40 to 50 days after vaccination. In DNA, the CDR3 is TGTGCCAGCAGCTTAGGGAACAGGGGAACGGCAGATACGCAGTATTTT. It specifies CASSLGNRGTADTQYF. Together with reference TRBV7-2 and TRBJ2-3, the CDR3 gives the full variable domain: GAGVSQSPSNKVTEKGKDVELRCDPISGHTALYWYRQSLGQGLEFLIYFQGNSAPDKSGLPSDRFSAERTGGSVSTLTIQRTQQEDSAVYLCASSLGNRGTADTQYFGPGTRLTVL.